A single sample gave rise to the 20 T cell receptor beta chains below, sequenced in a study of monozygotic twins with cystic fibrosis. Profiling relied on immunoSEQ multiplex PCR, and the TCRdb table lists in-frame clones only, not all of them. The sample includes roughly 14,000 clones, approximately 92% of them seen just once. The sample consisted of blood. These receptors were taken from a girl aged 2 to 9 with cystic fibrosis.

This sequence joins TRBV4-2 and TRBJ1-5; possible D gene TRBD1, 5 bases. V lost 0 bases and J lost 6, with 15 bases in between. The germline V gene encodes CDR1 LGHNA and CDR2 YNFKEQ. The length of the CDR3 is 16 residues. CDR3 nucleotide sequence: TGTGCCAGCAGCCAAGATTGGGCAGGGTCCAGTCAGCCCCAGCATTTT. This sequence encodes CASSQDWAGSSQPQHF.

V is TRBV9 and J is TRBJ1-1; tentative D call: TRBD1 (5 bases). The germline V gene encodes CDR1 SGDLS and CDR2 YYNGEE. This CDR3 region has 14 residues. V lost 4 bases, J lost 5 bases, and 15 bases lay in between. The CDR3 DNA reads TGTGCCAGCAGCCCTTCCGGGGGGGAGACTGAAGCTTTCTTT. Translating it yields CASSPSGGETEAFF.

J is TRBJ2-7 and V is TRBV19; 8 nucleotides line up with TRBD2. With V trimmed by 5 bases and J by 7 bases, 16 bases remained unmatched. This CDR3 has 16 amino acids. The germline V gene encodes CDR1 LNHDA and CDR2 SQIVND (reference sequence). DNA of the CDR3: TGTGCCAGTAGTTGGGGGAGCGGGAGCCCAACGAAAGAGCAGTACTTC. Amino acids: CASSWGSGSPTKEQYF. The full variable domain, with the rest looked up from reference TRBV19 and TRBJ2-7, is DGGITQSPKYLFRKEGQNVTLSCEQNLNHDAMYWYRQDPGQGLRLIYYSQIVNDFQKGDIAEGYSVSREKKESFPLTVTSAQKNPTAFYLCASSWGSGSPTKEQYFGPGTRLTVT.

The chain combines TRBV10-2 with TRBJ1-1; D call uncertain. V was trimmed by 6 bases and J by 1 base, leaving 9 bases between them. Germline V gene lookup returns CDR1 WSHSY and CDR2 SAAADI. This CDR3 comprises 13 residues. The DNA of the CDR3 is TGCGCCAGCAGCCCCTGGGGGAACACTGAAGCTTTCTTT. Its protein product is CASSPWGNTEAFF.

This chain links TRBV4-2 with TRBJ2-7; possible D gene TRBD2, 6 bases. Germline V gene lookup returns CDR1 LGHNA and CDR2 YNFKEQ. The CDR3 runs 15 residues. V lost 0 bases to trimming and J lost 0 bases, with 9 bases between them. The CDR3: CASSQDRGSSYEQYF. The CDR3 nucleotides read TGTGCCAGCAGCCAAGACCGGGGGAGCTCCTACGAGCAGTACTTC.

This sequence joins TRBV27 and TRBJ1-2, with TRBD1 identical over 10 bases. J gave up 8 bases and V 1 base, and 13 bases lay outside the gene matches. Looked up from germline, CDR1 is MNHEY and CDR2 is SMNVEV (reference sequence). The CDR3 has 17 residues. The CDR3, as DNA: TGTGCCAGCAGTTTATTCTCCTCGGGACAGGGGCCAAGCGGCTACACCTTC. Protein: CASSLFSSGQGPSGYTF.

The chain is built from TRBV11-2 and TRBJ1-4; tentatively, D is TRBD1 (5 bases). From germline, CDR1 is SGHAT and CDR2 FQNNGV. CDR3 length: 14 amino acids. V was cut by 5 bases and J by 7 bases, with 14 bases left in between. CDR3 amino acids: CASSGTTRGEKLFF. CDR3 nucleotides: TGTGCCAGCAGCGGGACTACCCGGGGTGAAAAACTGTTTTTT.

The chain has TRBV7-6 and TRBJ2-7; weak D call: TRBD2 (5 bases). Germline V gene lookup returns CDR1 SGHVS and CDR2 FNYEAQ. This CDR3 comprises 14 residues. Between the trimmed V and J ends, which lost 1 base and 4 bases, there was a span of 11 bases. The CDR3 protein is CASSLGGEKYEQYF. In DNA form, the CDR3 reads TGTGCCAGCAGCTTAGGGGGAGAAAAGTACGAGCAGTACTTC.

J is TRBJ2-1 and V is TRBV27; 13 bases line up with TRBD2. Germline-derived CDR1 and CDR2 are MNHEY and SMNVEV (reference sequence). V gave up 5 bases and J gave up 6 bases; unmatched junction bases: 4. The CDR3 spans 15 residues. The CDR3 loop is CASSPGLAGVNEQFF. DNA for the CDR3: TGTGCCAGCAGTCCTGGACTAGCGGGAGTCAATGAGCAGTTCTTC.

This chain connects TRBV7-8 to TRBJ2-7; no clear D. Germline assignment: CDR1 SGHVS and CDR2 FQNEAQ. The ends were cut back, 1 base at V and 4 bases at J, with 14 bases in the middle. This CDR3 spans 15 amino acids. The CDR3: CASSLDRHPPYEQYF. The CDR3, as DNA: TGTGCCAGCAGCTTAGACAGACATCCTCCGTACGAGCAGTACTTC.

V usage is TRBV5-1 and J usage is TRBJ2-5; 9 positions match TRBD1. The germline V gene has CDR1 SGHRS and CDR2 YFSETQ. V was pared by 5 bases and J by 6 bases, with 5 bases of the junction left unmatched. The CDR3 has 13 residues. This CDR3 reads CASRRDREKTQYF. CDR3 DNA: TGCGCCAGCAGGCGGGACAGGGAGAAGACCCAGTACTTC.

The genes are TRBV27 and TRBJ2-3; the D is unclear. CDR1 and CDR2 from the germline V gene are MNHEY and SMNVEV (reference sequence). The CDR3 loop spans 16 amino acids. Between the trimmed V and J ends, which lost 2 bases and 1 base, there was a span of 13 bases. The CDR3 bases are TGTGCCAGCAGTTTAGCCGGCGGCCGCGGCACAGATACGCAGTATTTT. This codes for CASSLAGGRGTDTQYF.

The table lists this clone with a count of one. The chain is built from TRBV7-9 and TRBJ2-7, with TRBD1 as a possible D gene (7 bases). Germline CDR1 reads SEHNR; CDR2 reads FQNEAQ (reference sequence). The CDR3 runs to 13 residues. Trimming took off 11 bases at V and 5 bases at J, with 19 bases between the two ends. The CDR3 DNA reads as TGTGCCGCCCCCGCCCCAGGGGGGAACGAGCAGTACTTC. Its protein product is CAAPAPGGNEQYF.

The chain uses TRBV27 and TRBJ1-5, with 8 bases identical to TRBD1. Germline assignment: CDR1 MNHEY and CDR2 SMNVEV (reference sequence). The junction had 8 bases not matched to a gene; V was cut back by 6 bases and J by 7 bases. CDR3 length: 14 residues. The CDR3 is CASSRQGFGQPQHF. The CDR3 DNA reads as TGTGCCAGCAGCAGACAGGGGTTCGGGCAGCCCCAGCATTTT.

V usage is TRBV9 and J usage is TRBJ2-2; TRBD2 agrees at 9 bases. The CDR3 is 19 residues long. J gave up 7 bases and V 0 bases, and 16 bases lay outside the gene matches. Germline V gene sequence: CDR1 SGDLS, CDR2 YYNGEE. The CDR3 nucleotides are TGTGCCAGCAGCGTAGAGGCGAGGTCTAGCGGGAAAGGTTTCGGGGAGCTGTTTTTT. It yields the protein CASSVEARSSGKGFGELFF.

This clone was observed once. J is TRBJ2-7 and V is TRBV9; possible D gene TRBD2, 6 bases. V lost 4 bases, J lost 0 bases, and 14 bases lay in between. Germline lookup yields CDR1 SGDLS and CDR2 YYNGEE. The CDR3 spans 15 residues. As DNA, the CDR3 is TGTGCCAGCAGCCCCCTGGCTAGCGACTCCTACGAGCAGTACTTC. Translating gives CASSPLASDSYEQYF.

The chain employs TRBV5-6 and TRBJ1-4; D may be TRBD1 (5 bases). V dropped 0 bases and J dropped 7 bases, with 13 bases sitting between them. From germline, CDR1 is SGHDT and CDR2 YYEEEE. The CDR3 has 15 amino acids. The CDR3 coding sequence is TGTGCCAGCAGCTTGGCTGGGGCTTTGGGTGAAAAACTGTTTTTT. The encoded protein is CASSLAGALGEKLFF.

The CDR3 loop is CASSQLGRDTDTQYF. For the CDR3, the DNA is TGTGCCAGCAGCCAACTCGGAAGGGACACAGATACGCAGTATTTT. This chain joins TRBV4-2 and TRBJ2-3, with D uncertain. There are 15 residues in the CDR3. Between the trimmed V and J ends, which lost 2 bases and 2 bases, there was a span of 11 bases. Germline V gene data show CDR1 as LGHNA and CDR2 as YNFKEQ.

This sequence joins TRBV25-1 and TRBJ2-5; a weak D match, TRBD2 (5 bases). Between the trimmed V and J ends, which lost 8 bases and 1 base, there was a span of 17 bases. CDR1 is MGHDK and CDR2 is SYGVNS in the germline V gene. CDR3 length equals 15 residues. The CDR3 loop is CASAYSGEVQETQYF. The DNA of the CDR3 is TGTGCCAGCGCCTATTCCGGGGAAGTCCAAGAGACCCAGTACTTC. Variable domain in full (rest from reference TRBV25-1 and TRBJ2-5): EADIYQTPRYLVIGTGKKITLECSQTMGHDKMYWYQQDPGMELHLIHYSYGVNSTEKGDLSSESTVSRIRTEHFPLTLESARPSHTSQYLCASAYSGEVQETQYFGPGTRLLVL.

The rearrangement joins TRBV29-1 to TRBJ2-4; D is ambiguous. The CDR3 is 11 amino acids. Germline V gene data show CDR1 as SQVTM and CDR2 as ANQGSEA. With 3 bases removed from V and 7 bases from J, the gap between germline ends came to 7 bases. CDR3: CSVDVGNIQYF. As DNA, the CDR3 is TGCAGCGTTGACGTGGGGAACATTCAGTACTTC.